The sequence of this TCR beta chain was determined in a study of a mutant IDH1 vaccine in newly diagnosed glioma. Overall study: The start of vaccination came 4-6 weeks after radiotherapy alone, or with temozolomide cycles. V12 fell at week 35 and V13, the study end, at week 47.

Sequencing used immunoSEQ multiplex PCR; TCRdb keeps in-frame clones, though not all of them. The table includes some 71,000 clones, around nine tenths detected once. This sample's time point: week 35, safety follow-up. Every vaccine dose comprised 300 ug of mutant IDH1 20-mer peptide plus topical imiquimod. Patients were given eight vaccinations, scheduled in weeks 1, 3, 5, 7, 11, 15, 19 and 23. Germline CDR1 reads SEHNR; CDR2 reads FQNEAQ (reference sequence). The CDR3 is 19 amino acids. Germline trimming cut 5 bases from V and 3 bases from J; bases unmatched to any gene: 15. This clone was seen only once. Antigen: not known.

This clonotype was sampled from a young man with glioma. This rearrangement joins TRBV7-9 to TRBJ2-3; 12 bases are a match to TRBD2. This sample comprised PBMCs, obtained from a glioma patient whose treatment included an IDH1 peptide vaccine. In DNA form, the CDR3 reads TGTGCCAGCAGCAAGACACTAGCGGGGGGCCCCCCGGCAACAGATACGCAGTATTTT. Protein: CASSKTLAGGPPATDTQYF.